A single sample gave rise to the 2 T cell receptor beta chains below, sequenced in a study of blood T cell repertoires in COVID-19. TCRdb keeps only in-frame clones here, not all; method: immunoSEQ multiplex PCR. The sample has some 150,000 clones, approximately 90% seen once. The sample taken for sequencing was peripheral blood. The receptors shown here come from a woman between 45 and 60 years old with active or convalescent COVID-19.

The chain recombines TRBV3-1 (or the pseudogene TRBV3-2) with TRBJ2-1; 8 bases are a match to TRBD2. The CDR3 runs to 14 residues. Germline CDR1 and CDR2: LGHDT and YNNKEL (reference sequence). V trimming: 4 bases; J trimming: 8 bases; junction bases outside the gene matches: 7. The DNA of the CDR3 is TGTGCCAGCAGCCCCAATGGACTAGCCTATGAGCAGTTCTTC. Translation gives CASSPNGLAYEQFF.

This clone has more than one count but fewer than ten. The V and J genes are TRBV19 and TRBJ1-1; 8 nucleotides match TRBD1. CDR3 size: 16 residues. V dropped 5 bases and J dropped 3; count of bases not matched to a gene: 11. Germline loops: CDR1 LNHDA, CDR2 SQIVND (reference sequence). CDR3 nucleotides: TGTGCCAGTAGTTCCCCCCGACAGGGGTGGGACACTGAAGCTTTCTTT. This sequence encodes CASSSPRQGWDTEAFF.